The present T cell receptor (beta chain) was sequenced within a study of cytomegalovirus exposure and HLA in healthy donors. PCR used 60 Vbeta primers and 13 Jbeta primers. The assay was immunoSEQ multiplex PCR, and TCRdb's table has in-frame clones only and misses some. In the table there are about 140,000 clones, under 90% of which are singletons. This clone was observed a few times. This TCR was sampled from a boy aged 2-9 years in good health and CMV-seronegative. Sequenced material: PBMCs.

DNA for the CDR3: TGTGCCAGCACCACGGGGGGCCAAGAGACCCAGTACTTC. As protein: CASTTGGQETQYF. The chain carries TRBV7-9 and TRBJ2-5; 7 bases map to TRBD2. Trimming at V came to 7 bases and at J to 1 base, leaving 3 bases not matched to a gene. The CDR3 contains 13 residues. CDR1 is SEHNR and CDR2 is FQNEAQ in the germline V gene (reference sequence).